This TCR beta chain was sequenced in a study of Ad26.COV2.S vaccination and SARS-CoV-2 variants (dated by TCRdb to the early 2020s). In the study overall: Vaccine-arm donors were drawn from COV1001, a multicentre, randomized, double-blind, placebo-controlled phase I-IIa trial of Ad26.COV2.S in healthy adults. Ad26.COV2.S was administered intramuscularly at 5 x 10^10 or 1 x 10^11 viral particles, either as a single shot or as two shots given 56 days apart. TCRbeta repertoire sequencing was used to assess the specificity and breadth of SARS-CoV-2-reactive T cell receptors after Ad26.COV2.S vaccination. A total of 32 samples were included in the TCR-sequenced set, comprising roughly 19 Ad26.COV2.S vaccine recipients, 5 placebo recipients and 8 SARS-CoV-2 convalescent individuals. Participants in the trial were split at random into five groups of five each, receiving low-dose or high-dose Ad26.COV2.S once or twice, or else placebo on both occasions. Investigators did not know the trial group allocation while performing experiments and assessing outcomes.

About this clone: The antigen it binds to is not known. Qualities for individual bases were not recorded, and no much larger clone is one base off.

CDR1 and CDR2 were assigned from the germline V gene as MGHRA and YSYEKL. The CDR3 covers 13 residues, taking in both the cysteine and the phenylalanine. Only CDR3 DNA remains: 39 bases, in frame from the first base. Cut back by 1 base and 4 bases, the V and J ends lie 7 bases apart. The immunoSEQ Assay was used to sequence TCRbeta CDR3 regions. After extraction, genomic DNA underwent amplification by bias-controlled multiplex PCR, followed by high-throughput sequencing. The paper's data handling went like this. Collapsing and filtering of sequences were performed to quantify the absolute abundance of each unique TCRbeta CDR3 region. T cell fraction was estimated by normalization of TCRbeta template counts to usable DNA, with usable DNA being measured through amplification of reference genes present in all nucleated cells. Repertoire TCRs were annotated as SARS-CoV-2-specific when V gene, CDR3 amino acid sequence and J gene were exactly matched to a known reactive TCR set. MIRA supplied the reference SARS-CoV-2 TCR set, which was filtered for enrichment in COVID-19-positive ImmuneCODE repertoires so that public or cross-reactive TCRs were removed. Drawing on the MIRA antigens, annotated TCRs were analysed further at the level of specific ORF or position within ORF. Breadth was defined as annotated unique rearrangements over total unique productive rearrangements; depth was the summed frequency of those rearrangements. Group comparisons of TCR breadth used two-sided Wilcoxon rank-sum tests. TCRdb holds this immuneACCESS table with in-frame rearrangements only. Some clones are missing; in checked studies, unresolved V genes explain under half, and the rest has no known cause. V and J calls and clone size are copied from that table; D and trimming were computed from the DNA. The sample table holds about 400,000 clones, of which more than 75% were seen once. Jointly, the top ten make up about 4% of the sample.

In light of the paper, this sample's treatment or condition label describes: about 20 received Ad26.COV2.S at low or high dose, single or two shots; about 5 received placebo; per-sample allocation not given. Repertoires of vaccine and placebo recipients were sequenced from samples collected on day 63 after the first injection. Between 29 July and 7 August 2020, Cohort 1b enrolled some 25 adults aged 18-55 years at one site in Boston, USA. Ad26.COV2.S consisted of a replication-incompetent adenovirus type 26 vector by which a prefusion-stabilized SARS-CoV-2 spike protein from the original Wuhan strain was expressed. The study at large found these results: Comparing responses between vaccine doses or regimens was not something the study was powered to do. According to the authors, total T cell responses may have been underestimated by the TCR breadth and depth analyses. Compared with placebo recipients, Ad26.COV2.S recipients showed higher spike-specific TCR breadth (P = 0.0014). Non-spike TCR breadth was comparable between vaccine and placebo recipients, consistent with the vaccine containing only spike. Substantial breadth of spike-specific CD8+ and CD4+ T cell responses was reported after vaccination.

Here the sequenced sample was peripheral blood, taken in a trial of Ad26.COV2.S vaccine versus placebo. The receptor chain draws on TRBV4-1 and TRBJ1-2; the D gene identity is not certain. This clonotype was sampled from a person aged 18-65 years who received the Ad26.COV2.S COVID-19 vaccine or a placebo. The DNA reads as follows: TGCGCCAGCAGCCAAGGCGAGGGCTATGGCTACACCTTC. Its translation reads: CASSQGEGYGYTF.